This TCR beta chain stems from a study of control samples from healthy donors and cancer patients. The V gene end was trimmed by 0 bases and the J gene end by 2 bases; junction bases not matched to a gene: 8. This CDR3 has 17 residues. Looked up from germline, CDR1 is MGHRA and CDR2 is YSYEKL. This clone has just one count. TCRdb keeps only in-frame clones here, not all; method: immunoSEQ multiplex PCR. The sample has more than 150,000 clones; around 90% are singletons. Sequenced input: blood. This receptor was taken from a woman under 40 in good health. The chain carries TRBV4-1 and TRBJ2-5; 8 bases are a match to TRBD1. The CDR3 coding sequence is TGCGCCAGCAGCCAAGATGACAGGGGCGCACCACAAGAGACCCAGTACTTC. Translating gives CASSQDDRGAPQETQYF.